The T cell receptor beta chain described here comes from a study of cytomegalovirus exposure and HLA in healthy donors. Study-wide results and caveats: Using a false discovery rate of 0.05, a later analysis showed that some 16,000 TCR beta sequences were associated with HLA alleles. Cytomegalovirus-associated status was assigned to fewer than 200 TCR beta chains.

There are 14 residues in the CDR3. Trimming cost V 6 bases and J 2 bases, with 14 bases left between them. Germline assignment: CDR1 SQVTM and CDR2 ANQGSEA. Concerning this clone itself: Its antigen remains unidentified.

It was with 60 Vbeta and 13 Jbeta primers that the PCR ran. Measured with immunoSEQ multiplex PCR; TCRdb has only the in-frame clones, and not every one. Of about 130,000 clones in the sample, 82% were seen once. The gene calls are TRBV29-1 and TRBJ2-1; tentatively, D is TRBD2 (6 bases). This receptor was identified in a woman aged 50 to 60 in good health and CMV-seropositive. Sequencing used PBMCs. The DNA of the CDR3 is TGCAGCGTCGAGGGCGGGGAGACCTACAATGAGCAGTTCTTC. It translates to CSVEGGETYNEQFF.